This T cell receptor (beta chain) came from a study of neoadjuvant anti-PD-1 for oral cavity cancer. Study-wide background: Before surgery, most patients got three to four biweekly 3 mg/kg nivolumab doses. Patients without progression got a fourth dose around day 43.

Assay: immunoSEQ multiplex PCR; the TCRdb copy retains only in-frame clones and omits some. Altogether about 16,000 clones are present, roughly three fifths being singletons, with the ten largest covering roughly 2.8%. These newly diagnosed stage II-IVA oral cavity squamous cell carcinoma patients had no prior systemic or radiation treatment. CDR1 MNHEY and CDR2 SVGAGI come from the germline V gene. V shed 6 bases and J shed 0 bases, with 12 bases lying between them. This CDR3 contains 14 residues. This TCR was recovered from a person aged 35-80 years with oral cavity squamous cell carcinoma. Sequencing used PBMCs, obtained before nivolumab (anti-PD-1) treatment. The rearrangement uses TRBV6-5 and TRBJ2-7; D unresolved. The CDR3 reads CASSSGPRSYEQYF. The DNA for the CDR3 is TGTGCCAGCAGCTCCGGGCCCCGCTCCTACGAGCAGTACTTC.